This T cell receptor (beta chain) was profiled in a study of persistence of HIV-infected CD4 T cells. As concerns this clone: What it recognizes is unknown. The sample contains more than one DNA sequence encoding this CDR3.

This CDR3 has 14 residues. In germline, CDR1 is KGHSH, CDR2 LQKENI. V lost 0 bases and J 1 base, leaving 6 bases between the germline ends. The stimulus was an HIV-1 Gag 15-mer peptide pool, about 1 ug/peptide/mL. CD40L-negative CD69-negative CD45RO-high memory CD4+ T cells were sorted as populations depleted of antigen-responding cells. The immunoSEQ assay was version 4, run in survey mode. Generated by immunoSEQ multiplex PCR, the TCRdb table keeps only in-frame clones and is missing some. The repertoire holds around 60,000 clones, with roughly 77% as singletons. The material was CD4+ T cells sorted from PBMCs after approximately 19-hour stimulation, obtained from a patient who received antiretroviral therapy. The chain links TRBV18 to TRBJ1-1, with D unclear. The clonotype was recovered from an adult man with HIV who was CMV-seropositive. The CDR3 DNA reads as TGTGCCAGCTCACCACCTCTGAGGAACACTGAAGCTTTCTTT. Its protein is CASSPPLRNTEAFF.